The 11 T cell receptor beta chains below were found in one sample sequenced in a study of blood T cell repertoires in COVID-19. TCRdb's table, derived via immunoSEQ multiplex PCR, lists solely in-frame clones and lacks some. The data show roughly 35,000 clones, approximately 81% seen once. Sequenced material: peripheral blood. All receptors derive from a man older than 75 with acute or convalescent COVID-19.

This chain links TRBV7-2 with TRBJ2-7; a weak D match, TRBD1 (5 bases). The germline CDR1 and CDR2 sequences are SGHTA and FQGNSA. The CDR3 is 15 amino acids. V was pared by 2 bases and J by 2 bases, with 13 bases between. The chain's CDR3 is CASSLNPGPTYEQYF. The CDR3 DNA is TGTGCCAGCAGCTTAAATCCAGGGCCTACCTACGAGCAGTACTTC.

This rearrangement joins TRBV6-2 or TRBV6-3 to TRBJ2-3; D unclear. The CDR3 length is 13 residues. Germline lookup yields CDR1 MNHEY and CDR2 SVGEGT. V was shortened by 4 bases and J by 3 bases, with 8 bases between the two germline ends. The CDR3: CASSSFITDTQYF. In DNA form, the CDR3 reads TGTGCCAGCAGTTCCTTTATTACAGATACGCAGTATTTT.

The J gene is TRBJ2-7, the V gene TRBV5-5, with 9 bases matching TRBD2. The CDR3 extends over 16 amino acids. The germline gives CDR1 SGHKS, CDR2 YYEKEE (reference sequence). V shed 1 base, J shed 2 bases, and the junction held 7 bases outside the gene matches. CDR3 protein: CASSLLGSGGPYEQYF. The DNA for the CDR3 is TGTGCCAGCAGCTTGTTGGGTAGCGGGGGCCCCTACGAGCAGTACTTC.

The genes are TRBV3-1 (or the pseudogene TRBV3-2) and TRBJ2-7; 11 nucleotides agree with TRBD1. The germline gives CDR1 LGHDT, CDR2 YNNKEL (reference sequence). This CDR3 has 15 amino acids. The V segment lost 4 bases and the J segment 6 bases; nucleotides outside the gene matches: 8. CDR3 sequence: CASSPWTGGSPEQYF. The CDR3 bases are TGTGCCAGCAGCCCTTGGACAGGGGGCTCCCCCGAGCAGTACTTC.

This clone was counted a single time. CDR3 bases: TGTGCCAGCAGCCAAGTCCTAGTATCTGAGCAGTTCTTC. This sequence encodes CASSQVLVSEQFF. The chain uses TRBV3-1 (or the pseudogene TRBV3-2) and TRBJ2-1; no firm D call. V lost 1 base and J lost 9, with 10 bases in between. Germline CDR1 and CDR2: LGHDT and YNNKEL (reference sequence). The CDR3 contains 13 residues.

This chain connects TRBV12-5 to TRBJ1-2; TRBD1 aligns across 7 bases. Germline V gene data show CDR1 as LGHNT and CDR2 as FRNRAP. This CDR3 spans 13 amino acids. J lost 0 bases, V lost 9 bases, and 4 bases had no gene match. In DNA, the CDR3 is TGTGCTAGAGCTCAGGGGGCTAACTATGGCTACACCTTC. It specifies CARAQGANYGYTF. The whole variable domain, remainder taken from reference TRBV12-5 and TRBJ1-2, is DARVTQTPRHKVTEMGQEVTMRCQPILGHNTVFWYRQTMMQGLELLAYFRNRAPLDDSGMPKDRFSAEMPDATLATLKIQPSEPRDSAVYFCARAQGANYGYTFGSGTRLTVV.

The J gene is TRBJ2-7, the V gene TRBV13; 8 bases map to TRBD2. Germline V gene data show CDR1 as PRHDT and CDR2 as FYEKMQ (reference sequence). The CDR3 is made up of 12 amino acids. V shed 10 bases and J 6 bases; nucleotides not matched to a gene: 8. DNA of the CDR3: TGTGCCATTTCGACGGGGGGGTCCGAGCAGTACTTC. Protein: CAISTGGSEQYF.

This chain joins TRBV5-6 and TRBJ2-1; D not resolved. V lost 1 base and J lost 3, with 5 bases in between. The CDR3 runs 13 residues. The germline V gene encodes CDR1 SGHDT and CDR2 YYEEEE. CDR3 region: CASSLYSYNEQFF. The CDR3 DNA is TGTGCCAGCAGCTTGTATAGCTACAATGAGCAGTTCTTC.

The CDR3 spells CASAGGGQPQHF. The CDR3 DNA sequence: TGTGCCAGCGCGGGGGGCGGGCAGCCCCAGCATTTT. The chain uses TRBV2 and TRBJ1-5; D is possibly TRBD1 (6 bases). Per the germline V gene, CDR1 is SNHLY and CDR2 is FYNNEI. The CDR3 runs 12 residues. Trimming took 8 bases from V and 7 from J, leaving 12 bases between them.

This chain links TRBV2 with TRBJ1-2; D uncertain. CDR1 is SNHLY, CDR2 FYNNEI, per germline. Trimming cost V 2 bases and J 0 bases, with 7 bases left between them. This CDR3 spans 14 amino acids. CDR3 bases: TGTGCCAGCAGTGAATTGCGGACTAACTATGGCTACACCTTC. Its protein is CASSELRTNYGYTF.

CDR3 protein: CASSTDWEREKLFF. The CDR3 nucleotides read TGTGCCAGCAGCACGGACTGGGAGAGGGAAAAACTGTTTTTT. The chain recombines TRBV7-9 with TRBJ1-4; D is unresolved. Trimming removed 5 bases at V and 8 bases at J, with 15 bases between. The CDR3 contains 14 residues. Germline V gene lookup returns CDR1 SEHNR and CDR2 FQNEAQ (reference sequence).